Shown below are 5 T cell receptor beta chains from a single sample sequenced in a study of CD4+ T cells in melanoma. Profiling relied on immunoSEQ multiplex PCR, and the TCRdb table lists in-frame clones only, not all of them. The table records thousands of clones, 55% to 75% of them present only once. Sequenced sample: cells from a culture (not recorded whether cultured in vitro). All receptors come from a human donor with melanoma.

This clone was seen more than once but under ten times. This rearrangement joins TRBV6-1 to TRBJ1-1; TRBD1 might be the D (6 bases). The CDR3 has 14 residues. With 6 bases removed from V and 4 bases from J, the gap between germline ends came to 15 bases. From germline, CDR1 is MNHNS and CDR2 SASEGT. As DNA, the CDR3 is TGTGCCAGCAGAACACAGGGTTTCATCACTGAAGCTTTCTTT. Protein sequence: CASRTQGFITEAFF.

J is TRBJ2-1 and V is TRBV14; 12 bases line up with TRBD2. V trimming: 5 bases; J trimming: 7 bases; junction bases outside the gene matches: 6. Germline V lookup: CDR1 SGHDN, CDR2 FVKESK. The CDR3 consists of 15 residues. CDR3 region: CASSTGLAGLNEQFF. The CDR3 coding sequence is TGTGCCAGCAGCACCGGACTAGCGGGGCTTAATGAGCAGTTCTTC.

The J gene is TRBJ2-3, the V gene TRBV2, with no clear D. V shed 7 bases and J shed 6 bases, with 11 bases lying between them. The germline CDR1 and CDR2 sequences are SNHLY and FYNNEI. This CDR3 is built from 12 residues. CDR3 coding DNA: TGTGCCAGCAACCCACTGGCGGATACGCAGTATTTT. It is translated as CASNPLADTQYF.

The J gene is TRBJ2-1, the V gene TRBV2; 9 positions match TRBD1. CDR3 size: 14 residues. After removal of 6 bases from V and 6 bases from J, the junction contained 6 bases not matched to a gene. The germline V gene has CDR1 SNHLY and CDR2 FYNNEI. The chain's CDR3 is CASRTGGPGNEQFF. CDR3 bases: TGTGCCAGCAGGACAGGGGGGCCGGGCAATGAGCAGTTCTTC.

The chain carries TRBV4-1 and TRBJ2-1, with 7 bases matching TRBD2. The CDR3 runs 18 residues. Germline CDR1 and CDR2: MGHRA and YSYEKL. The trim removed 3 bases at V and 5 bases at J, leaving 16 bases unmatched. This CDR3 reads CASSQGRLGGGGNNEQFF. In DNA, the CDR3 is TGCGCCAGCAGCCAGGGCAGGCTCGGTGGGGGGGGAAACAATGAGCAGTTCTTC.